These 21 T cell receptor beta chains originate from one sample sequenced in a study of Ad26.COV2.S vaccination and SARS-CoV-2 variants. Sequencing was performed with immunoSEQ multiplex PCR; in TCRdb, only in-frame clones are kept and a portion is missing. The data contain roughly 380,000 clones, more than 75% of them singletons. Indicated treatment: 15 to 20 received Ad26.COV2.S at low or high dose, single or two shots; about 5 received placebo; per-sample allocation not given. Samples came from day 63 after the first vaccine or placebo injection. The sample in question was peripheral blood, obtained in a trial of Ad26.COV2.S vaccine versus placebo. These receptors all stem from a person aged 18-60 years who received the Ad26.COV2.S COVID-19 vaccine or a placebo.

This clone appeared a single time. The V gene is TRBV2, the J gene TRBJ1-4, with D perhaps matching TRBD1 (5 bases). Germline CDR1 is SNHLY and CDR2 is FYNNEI. Trimming stripped 5 bases from V and 0 bases from J, with 13 bases between. CDR3 length equals 16 residues. CDR3 DNA: TGTGCCAGCAGTCACAGGCGGACAACAACTAATGAAAAACTGTTTTTT. Protein: CASSHRRTTTNEKLFF.

V gene TRBV25-1 combines with J gene TRBJ2-5; D not certain. CDR3 length: 14 residues. Germline V CDR1 and CDR2: MGHDK, SYGVNS. The V end lost 1 base, the J end lost 5 bases, and 11 bases lay between the germline ends. Written as DNA, the CDR3 is TGTGCCAGCAGTGAATTCATGGGTGGGGAGACCCAGTACTTC. Residues: CASSEFMGGETQYF.

The chain is built from TRBV2 and TRBJ2-7, with 7 nucleotides matching TRBD2. J gave up 3 bases and V 0 bases, and 8 bases lay outside the gene matches. Germline V gene data show CDR1 as SNHLY and CDR2 as FYNNEI. The CDR3 has 16 residues. The CDR3 sequence: CASSEARPSGYYEQYF. In DNA, the CDR3 is TGTGCCAGCAGTGAAGCGAGGCCTAGCGGATACTACGAGCAGTACTTC.

The CDR3 protein is CASSVDRASGANVLTF. Here the CDR3 DNA reads TGTGCCAGCAGTGTCGACAGGGCCTCTGGGGCCAACGTCCTGACTTTC. The chain carries TRBV6-1 and TRBJ2-6; 7 positions agree with TRBD1. The J segment lost 0 bases and the V segment lost 4 bases, leaving 3 bases of the junction unmatched. The CDR3 contains 16 residues. CDR1 and CDR2 (germline): MNHNS, SASEGT.

This clone was seen just once. The chain recombines TRBV5-4 with TRBJ2-3; the match to TRBD2 covers 12 bases. This CDR3 spans 15 amino acids. The germline V gene encodes CDR1 SGHNT and CDR2 YYREEE (reference sequence). V lost 3 bases to trimming and J lost 6 bases; unmatched junction nucleotides: 5. This CDR3 is CASSSLAGGPDTQYF. CDR3 DNA sequence: TGTGCCAGCAGCTCCCTAGCGGGGGGGCCGGATACGCAGTATTTT.

The gene calls are TRBV6-1 and TRBJ2-3; D is unclear. V was shortened by 2 bases and J by 0 bases, with 12 bases between the two germline ends. The CDR3 is made up of 16 amino acids. The germline CDR1 and CDR2 sequences are MNHNS and SASEGT. The CDR3 region has the DNA TGTGCCAGCAGTGAAAATCCCTCCTCTAGCACAGATACGCAGTATTTT. It codes for CASSENPSSSTDTQYF.

The chain recombines TRBV6-6 with TRBJ2-5, with D possibly TRBD2 on 5 matching bases. CDR1 is MNHNY and CDR2 is SVGAGI in the germline V gene (reference sequence). The CDR3 totals 16 residues. V lost 7 bases to trimming and J lost 5 bases, with 23 bases between them. This CDR3 is CASTQPPGKSWETQYF. The CDR3 DNA sequence: TGTGCCAGCACCCAACCGCCGGGGAAGAGTTGGGAGACCCAGTACTTC.

The chain is built from TRBV4-1 and TRBJ2-1; TRBD2 agrees at 7 bases. This CDR3 comprises 16 residues. Germline V gene sequence: CDR1 MGHRA, CDR2 YSYEKL. Trimming cost V 0 bases and J 5 bases; bases outside gene matches: 7. For the CDR3, the DNA is TGCGCCAGCAGCCAAGAGGCGCTGGGGACTAACAATGAGCAGTTCTTC. Protein: CASSQEALGTNNEQFF.

This sequence joins TRBV12-3 or TRBV12-4 and TRBJ2-3, with 7 bases aligning to TRBD1. The CDR3 is made up of 11 amino acids. J lost 12 bases, V lost 5 bases, and 5 bases had no gene match. CDR3 nucleotides: TGTGCCAGCAGTGTAGACAGGGTTCAGTATTTT. Translated, it gives CASSVDRVQYF.

The chain uses TRBV6-5 and TRBJ2-7, with 10 bases identical to TRBD1. This CDR3 contains 15 residues. The germline CDR1 and CDR2 sequences are MNHEY and SVGAGI. The J segment lost 5 bases and the V segment lost 5 bases, leaving 9 bases of the junction unmatched. CDR3 DNA sequence: TGTGCCAGCAGTAAGACAGGGGGCGCATCCCACGAGCAGTACTTC. This codes for CASSKTGGASHEQYF.

This sequence joins TRBV28 and TRBJ2-3; weak D call: TRBD2 (6 bases). V lost 2 bases, J lost 0 bases, and 9 bases lay in between. This CDR3 has 15 residues. Germline loops: CDR1 MDHEN, CDR2 SYDVKM. CDR3 amino acids: CASSLASGSTDTQYF. In DNA form, the CDR3 reads TGTGCCAGCAGTTTAGCCAGCGGGAGCACAGATACGCAGTATTTT.

The rearrangement uses TRBV6-2 or TRBV6-3 and TRBJ1-6, with 7 nucleotides matching TRBD1. The CDR3 covers 17 residues. Germline V CDR1 and CDR2: MNHEY, SVGEGT. Unmatched junction bases numbered 7, after V lost 4 bases and J lost 1 base. The CDR3 spells CASSSRDSLSYNSPLHF. As DNA, the CDR3 is TGTGCCAGCAGTTCCCGGGACAGCCTATCCTATAATTCACCCCTCCACTTT.

The chain employs TRBV19 and TRBJ2-3; 8 bases map to TRBD1. Germline assignment: CDR1 LNHDA and CDR2 SQIVND (reference sequence). CDR3 length equals 16 residues. V lost 5 bases, J lost 6 bases, and 13 bases stayed unmatched. CDR3 DNA sequence: TGTGCCAGTAGTCCCGGGACAGGTTACCAGGAGGATACGCAGTATTTT. This encodes CASSPGTGYQEDTQYF.

Written as DNA, the CDR3 is TGTGCCAGCAGCACCTCACTCTCCTACGAGCAGTACTTC. Translated, it gives CASSTSLSYEQYF. The V gene is TRBV11-2, the J gene TRBJ2-7; D uncertain. The V end lost 5 bases, the J end lost 0 bases, and 8 bases lay between the germline ends. Looked up from germline, CDR1 is SGHAT and CDR2 is FQNNGV. This CDR3 has 13 residues.

The gene calls are TRBV5-4 and TRBJ1-2; tentatively, D is TRBD1 (5 bases). The CDR3 is 15 residues long. Germline assignment: CDR1 SGHNT and CDR2 YYREEE (reference sequence). The V end lost 4 bases, the J end lost 0 bases, and 13 bases lay between the germline ends. The CDR3 bases are TGTGCCAGCAGCCTGGTGGGGGGTGCTAACTATGGCTACACCTTC. Translating it yields CASSLVGGANYGYTF.

The chain uses TRBV27 and TRBJ1-5; possibly TRBD1 for D (5 bases). V lost 3 bases and J lost 5, with 11 bases in between. Germline V gives CDR1 MNHEY, CDR2 SMNVEV (reference sequence). The CDR3 loop spans 14 amino acids. This CDR3 reads CASSFRGGDQPQHF. CDR3 in DNA: TGTGCCAGCAGTTTTCGGGGGGGGGATCAGCCCCAGCATTTT.

The rearrangement links TRBV3-1 (or the pseudogene TRBV3-2) to TRBJ1-1, with D possibly matching TRBD1 (5 bases). V was pared by 2 bases and J by 4 bases, with 11 bases between. Germline V CDR1 and CDR2: LGHDT, YNNKEL (reference sequence). CDR3 length: 14 residues. CDR3 residues: CASSQHLGGTEAFF. The CDR3 DNA reads TGTGCCAGCAGCCAACACCTTGGGGGCACTGAAGCTTTCTTT.

The DNA of the CDR3 is TGTGCCAGCAGCCCGCCCCGCCTCGGGGCAACTAATGAAAAACTGTTTTTT. It yields the protein CASSPPRLGATNEKLFF. The chain couples TRBV7-9 to TRBJ1-4; no clear D gene. Germline CDR1 is SEHNR and CDR2 is FQNEAQ (reference sequence). V gave up 5 bases and J gave up 0 bases, with 16 bases separating them. CDR3 length: 17 residues. Filled out from reference TRBV7-9 and TRBJ1-4, the complete variable domain reads DTGVSQNPRHKITKRGQNVTFRCDPISEHNRLYWYRQTLGQGPEFLTYFQNEAQLEKSRLLSDRFSAERPKGSFSTLEIQRTEQGDSAMYLCASSPPRLGATNEKLFFGSGTQLSVL.

CDR3 bases: TGTGCCAGCAGCCCAAGGACTGGGCCGAGCAATGAGCAGTTCTTC. Translation: CASSPRTGPSNEQFF. The rearrangement links TRBV9 to TRBJ2-1; D is possibly TRBD2 (5 bases). Trimming removed 4 bases from V and 6 bases from J, with 17 bases in between. Germline assignment: CDR1 SGDLS and CDR2 YYNGEE. CDR3 length equals 15 residues.

V usage is TRBV6-6 and J usage is TRBJ2-7, with D perhaps TRBD1 or TRBD2 (5 bases each). Trimming left V 4 bases short and J 6 bases short, with 19 bases between. The CDR3 length is 15 residues. Germline V gene data show CDR1 as MNHNY and CDR2 as SVGAGI (reference sequence). CDR3 DNA: TGTGCCAGCAGTTCCCCGGGGACCCAAGGACGCGAGCAGTACTTC. Its protein is CASSSPGTQGREQYF.

In this sample, this clone turned up a few times. The chain couples TRBV5-4 to TRBJ2-7, with D perhaps TRBD1 (6 bases). V was pared by 3 bases and J by 1 base, with 8 bases between. This CDR3 has 13 amino acids. Germline lookup yields CDR1 SGHNT and CDR2 YYREEE (reference sequence). CDR3 sequence reads: CASSSDRSYEQYF. CDR3 in DNA: TGTGCCAGCAGCTCAGACAGGTCCTACGAGCAGTACTTC. Looking up the rest from reference TRBV5-4 and TRBJ2-7 gives the full variable domain: ETGVTQSPTHLIKTRGQQVTLRCSSQSGHNTVSWYQQALGQGPQFIFQYYREEENGRGNFPPRFSGLQFPNYSSELNVNALELDDSALYLCASSSDRSYEQYFGPGTRLTVT.